Shown below are 9 T cell receptor beta chains from a single sample sequenced in a study of T cells in localized non-small cell lung cancer. Using immunoSEQ multiplex PCR, the repertoire was profiled, and TCRdb retains in-frame clones only, with some absent. The sample consists of tens of thousands of clones, 83% of them appearing once. The sequenced sample was PBMCs, obtained before any cancer treatment. The receptors derive from a man aged 40 to 70 with stage II lung adenocarcinoma.

DNA for the CDR3: TGCAGCGTTGAAACAGGGAACGGCTACACCTTC. Translating gives CSVETGNGYTF. This chain joins TRBV29-1 and TRBJ1-2; possible D gene TRBD1, 6 bases. Trimming cost V 2 bases and J 8 bases, with 9 bases left between them. Germline V gives CDR1 SQVTM, CDR2 ANQGSEA. This CDR3 contains 11 residues.

In DNA form, the CDR3 reads TGTGCCAGCAAAGACATTTCCTCCTACGAGCAGTACTTC. This translates into CASKDISSYEQYF. V usage is TRBV6-6 and J usage is TRBJ2-7; D is unresolved. V dropped 7 bases and J dropped 0 bases, with 10 bases sitting between them. In germline, CDR1 is MNHNY, CDR2 SVGAGI (reference sequence). This CDR3 has 13 residues.

The chain recombines TRBV7-3 with TRBJ2-1; maybe TRBD2 (6 bases). The CDR3 is made up of 14 amino acids. Germline CDR1 and CDR2: SGHTA and FQGTGA. V was clipped by 3 bases and J by 2 bases, with 8 bases between them. The CDR3, as DNA: TGTGCCAGCAGCTTGGGAGGTACCTACAATGAGCAGTTCTTC. It codes for CASSLGGTYNEQFF. The entire variable domain, with the rest obtained from reference TRBV7-3 and TRBJ2-1, is as follows: GAGVSQTPSNKVTEKGKYVELRCDPISGHTALYWYRQSLGQGPEFLIYFQGTGAADDSGLPNDRFFAVRPEGSVSTLKIQRTERGDSAVYLCASSLGGTYNEQFFGPGTRLTVL.

This clone was seen a few times. The chain has TRBV2 and TRBJ2-7; maybe TRBD2 (6 bases). Looked up from germline, CDR1 is SNHLY and CDR2 is FYNNEI. CDR3 length equals 12 residues. The V and J ends lost 7 bases and 2 bases respectively, with 9 bases between them. The CDR3 DNA reads as TGTGCCAGCAAGGTAGCGGCCTACGAGCAGTACTTC. This sequence encodes CASKVAAYEQYF.

The genes are TRBV7-9 and TRBJ1-2; 9 nucleotides match TRBD1. Germline values: CDR1 SEHNR, CDR2 FQNEAQ (reference sequence). The CDR3 is made up of 16 amino acids. V lost 0 bases, J lost 8 bases, and 10 bases stayed unmatched. The CDR3 nucleotides read TGTGCCAGCAGCTTAGCGGGGGGGACAGGGAACGAAGGCTACACCTTC. Encoded protein: CASSLAGGTGNEGYTF. Complete variable domain (other parts from reference TRBV7-9 and TRBJ1-2): DTGVSQNPRHKITKRGQNVTFRCDPISEHNRLYWYRQTLGQGPEFLTYFQNEAQLEKSRLLSDRFSAERPKGSFSTLEIQRTEQGDSAMYLCASSLAGGTGNEGYTFGSGTRLTVV.

The J gene is TRBJ2-7, the V gene TRBV6-6; possibly TRBD1 or TRBD2 for D (5 bases each). Trimming removed 5 bases at V and 0 bases at J, with 14 bases between. Looked up from germline, CDR1 is MNHNY and CDR2 is SVGAGI (reference sequence). The CDR3 spans 15 residues. CDR3 coding DNA: TGTGCCAGCAGTGATTACGGGACGGACTCCTACGAGCAGTACTTC. Amino acid sequence: CASSDYGTDSYEQYF.

This clone has more than one count but fewer than ten. This chain connects TRBV7-2 to TRBJ2-7, with D possibly matching TRBD2 (5 bases). Germline V gene lookup returns CDR1 SGHTA and CDR2 FQGNSA. The CDR3 spans 17 residues. V lost 4 bases, J lost 0 bases, and 19 bases lay in between. The CDR3 sequence: CASSYNLYSANSYEQYF. CDR3 coding DNA: TGTGCCAGCAGCTACAACCTTTATAGCGCGAACTCCTACGAGCAGTACTTC.

The chain joins TRBV28 to TRBJ1-6; no reliable D call. The CDR3 length is 17 residues. CDR1 is MDHEN, CDR2 SYDVKM, per germline. Trimming shortened V by 3 bases and J by 4 bases, and 16 bases separated the two germline ends. The CDR3 region has the DNA TGTGCCAGCAGTTTTCCTGAAGTGCTCGGATATAATTCACCCCTCCACTTT. It is translated as CASSFPEVLGYNSPLHF.

This clone was seen more than once but under ten times. V and J are TRBV28 and TRBJ2-3, with 11 bases identical to TRBD1. The CDR3 totals 17 residues. The trim removed 3 bases at V and 3 bases at J, leaving 8 bases unmatched. Germline lookup yields CDR1 MDHEN and CDR2 SYDVKM. DNA of the CDR3: TGTGCCAGCAGTTTCCCAACGGACAGGGGGCGGACAGATACGCAGTATTTT. Amino acid sequence: CASSFPTDRGRTDTQYF.